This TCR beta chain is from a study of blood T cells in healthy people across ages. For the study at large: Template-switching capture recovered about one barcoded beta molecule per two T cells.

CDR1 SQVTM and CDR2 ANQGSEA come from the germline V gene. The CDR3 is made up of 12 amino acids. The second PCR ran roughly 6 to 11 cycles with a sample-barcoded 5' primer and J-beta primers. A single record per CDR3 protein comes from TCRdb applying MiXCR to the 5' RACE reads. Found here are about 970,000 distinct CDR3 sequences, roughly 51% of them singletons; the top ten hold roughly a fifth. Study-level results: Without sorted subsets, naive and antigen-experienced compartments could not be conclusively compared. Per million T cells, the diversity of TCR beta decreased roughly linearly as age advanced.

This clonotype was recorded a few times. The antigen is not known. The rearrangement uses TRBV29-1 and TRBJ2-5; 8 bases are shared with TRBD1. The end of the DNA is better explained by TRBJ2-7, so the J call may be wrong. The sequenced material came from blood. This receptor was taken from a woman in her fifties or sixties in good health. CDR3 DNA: TGCAGCGTTGAGAAGACAGGGGACGAGCAGTACTTC. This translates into CSVEKTGDEQYF.